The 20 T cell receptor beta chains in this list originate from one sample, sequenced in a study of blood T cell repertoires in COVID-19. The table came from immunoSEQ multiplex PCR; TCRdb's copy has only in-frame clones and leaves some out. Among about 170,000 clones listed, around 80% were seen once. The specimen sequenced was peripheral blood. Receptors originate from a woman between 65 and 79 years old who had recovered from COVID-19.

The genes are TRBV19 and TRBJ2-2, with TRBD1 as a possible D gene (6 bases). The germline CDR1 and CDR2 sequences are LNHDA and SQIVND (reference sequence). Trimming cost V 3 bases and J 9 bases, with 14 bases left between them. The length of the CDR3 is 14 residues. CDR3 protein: CASSIFGGEWELFF. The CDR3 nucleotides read TGTGCCAGTAGTATCTTTGGGGGCGAGTGGGAGCTGTTTTTT.

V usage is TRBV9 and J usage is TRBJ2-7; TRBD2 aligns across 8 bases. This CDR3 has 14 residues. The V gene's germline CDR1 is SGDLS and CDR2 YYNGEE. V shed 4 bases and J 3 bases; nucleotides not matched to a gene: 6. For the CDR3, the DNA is TGTGCCAGCAGCCCCACCGGGACTAGCTACGAGCAGTACTTC. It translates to CASSPTGTSYEQYF.

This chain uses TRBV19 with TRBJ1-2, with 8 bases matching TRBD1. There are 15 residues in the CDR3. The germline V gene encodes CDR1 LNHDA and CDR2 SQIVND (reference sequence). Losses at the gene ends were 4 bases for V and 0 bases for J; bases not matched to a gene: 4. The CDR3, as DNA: TGTGCCAGTAGTACCTACAGGGGGACTAACTATGGCTACACCTTC. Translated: CASSTYRGTNYGYTF. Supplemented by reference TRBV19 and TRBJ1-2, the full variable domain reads DGGITQSPKYLFRKEGQNVTLSCEQNLNHDAMYWYRQDPGQGLRLIYYSQIVNDFQKGDIAEGYSVSREKKESFPLTVTSAQKNPTAFYLCASSTYRGTNYGYTFGSGTRLTVV.

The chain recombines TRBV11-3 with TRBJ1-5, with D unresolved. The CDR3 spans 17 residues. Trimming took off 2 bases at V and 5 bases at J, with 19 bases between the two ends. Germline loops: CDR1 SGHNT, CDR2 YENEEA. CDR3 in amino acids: CASSLFPQSGGDQPQHF. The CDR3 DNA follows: TGTGCCAGCAGCTTATTTCCCCAATCCGGCGGGGATCAGCCCCAGCATTTT.

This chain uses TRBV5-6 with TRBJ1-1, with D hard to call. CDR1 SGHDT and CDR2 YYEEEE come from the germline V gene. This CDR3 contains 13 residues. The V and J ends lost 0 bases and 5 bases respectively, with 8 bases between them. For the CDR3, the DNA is TGTGCCAGCAGCTTGGGGCCGGGGACTGAAGCTTTCTTT. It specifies CASSLGPGTEAFF. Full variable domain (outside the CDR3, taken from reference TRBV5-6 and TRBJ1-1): DAGVTQSPTHLIKTRGQQVTLRCSPKSGHDTVSWYQQALGQGPQFIFQYYEEEERQRGNFPDRFSGHQFPNYSSELNVNALLLGDSALYLCASSLGPGTEAFFGQGTRLTVV.

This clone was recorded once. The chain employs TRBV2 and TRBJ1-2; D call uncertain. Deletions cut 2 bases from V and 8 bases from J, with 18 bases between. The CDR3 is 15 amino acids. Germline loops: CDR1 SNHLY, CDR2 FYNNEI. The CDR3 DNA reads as TGTGCCAGCAGTGAAAGCGGGGTCGGGCGGACGGGCTACACCTTC. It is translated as CASSESGVGRTGYTF.

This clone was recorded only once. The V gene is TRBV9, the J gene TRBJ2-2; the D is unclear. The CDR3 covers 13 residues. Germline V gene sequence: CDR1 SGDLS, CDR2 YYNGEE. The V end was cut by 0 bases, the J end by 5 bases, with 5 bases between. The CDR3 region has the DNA TGTGCCAGCAGCGTAGCGTTTACCGGGGAGCTGTTTTTT. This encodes CASSVAFTGELFF.

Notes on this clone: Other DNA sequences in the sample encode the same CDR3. In nucleotides, the CDR3 is TGTGCCAGCAGCCGGACTAGCGGTAGCTCCTACGAGCAGTACTTC. It is translated as CASSRTSGSSYEQYF. The V and J genes are TRBV7-9 and TRBJ2-7; TRBD2 agrees at 10 bases. This CDR3 has 15 residues. The ends lost 5 bases at V and 0 bases at J; junction bases unmatched: 4. Germline CDR1 and CDR2: SEHNR and FQNEAQ (reference sequence). Filled out from reference TRBV7-9 and TRBJ2-7, the complete variable domain reads DTGVSQNPRHKITKRGQNVTFRCDPISEHNRLYWYRQTLGQGPEFLTYFQNEAQLEKSRLLSDRFSAERPKGSFSTLEIQRTEQGDSAMYLCASSRTSGSSYEQYFGPGTRLTVT.

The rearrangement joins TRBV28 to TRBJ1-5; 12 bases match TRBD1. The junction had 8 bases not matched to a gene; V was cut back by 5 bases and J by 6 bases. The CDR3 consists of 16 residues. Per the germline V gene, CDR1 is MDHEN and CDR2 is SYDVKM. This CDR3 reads CASSPVGTGGGQPQHF. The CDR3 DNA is TGTGCCAGCAGTCCAGTGGGGACAGGGGGCGGTCAGCCCCAGCATTTT.

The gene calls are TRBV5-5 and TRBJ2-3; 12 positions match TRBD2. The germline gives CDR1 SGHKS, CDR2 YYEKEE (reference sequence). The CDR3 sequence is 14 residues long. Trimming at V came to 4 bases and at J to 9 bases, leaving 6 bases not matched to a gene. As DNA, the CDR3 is TGTGCCAGCAGCCCGGGGCTAGCGGGAGGGACGCAGTATTTT. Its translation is CASSPGLAGGTQYF.

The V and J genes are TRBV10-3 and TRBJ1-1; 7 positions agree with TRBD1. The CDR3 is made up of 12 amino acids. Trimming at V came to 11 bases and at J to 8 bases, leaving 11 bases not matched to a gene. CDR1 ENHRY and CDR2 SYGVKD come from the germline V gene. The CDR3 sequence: CAVQTGITEAFF. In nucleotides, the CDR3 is TGTGCCGTCCAGACAGGGATTACGGAAGCTTTCTTT.

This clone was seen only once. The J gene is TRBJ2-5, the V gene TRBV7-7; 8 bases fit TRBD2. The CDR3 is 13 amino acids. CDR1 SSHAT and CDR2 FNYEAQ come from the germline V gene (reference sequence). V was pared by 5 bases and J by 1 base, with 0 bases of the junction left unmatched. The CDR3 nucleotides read TGTGCCAGCAGCCGGGGGGGCCAAGAGACCCAGTACTTC. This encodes CASSRGGQETQYF.

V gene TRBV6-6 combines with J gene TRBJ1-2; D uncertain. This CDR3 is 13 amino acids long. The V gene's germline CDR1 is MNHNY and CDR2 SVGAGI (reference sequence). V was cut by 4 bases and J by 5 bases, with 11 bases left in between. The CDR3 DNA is TGTGCCAGCAGTTTGTACCCCAGATATGGCTACACCTTC. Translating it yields CASSLYPRYGYTF.

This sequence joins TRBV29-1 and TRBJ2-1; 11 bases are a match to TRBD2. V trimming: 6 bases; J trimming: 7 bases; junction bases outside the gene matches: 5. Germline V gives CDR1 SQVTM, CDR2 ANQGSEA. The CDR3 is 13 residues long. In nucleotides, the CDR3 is TGCAGCGTCCAGCGGACTAGCGGGAATGAGCAGTTCTTC. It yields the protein CSVQRTSGNEQFF.

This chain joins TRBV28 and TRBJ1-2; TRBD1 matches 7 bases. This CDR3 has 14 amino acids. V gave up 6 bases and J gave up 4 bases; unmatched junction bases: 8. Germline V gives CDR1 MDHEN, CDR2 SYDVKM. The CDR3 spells CASSPPTGAYGYTF. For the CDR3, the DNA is TGTGCCAGCAGCCCCCCCACAGGGGCCTATGGCTACACCTTC.

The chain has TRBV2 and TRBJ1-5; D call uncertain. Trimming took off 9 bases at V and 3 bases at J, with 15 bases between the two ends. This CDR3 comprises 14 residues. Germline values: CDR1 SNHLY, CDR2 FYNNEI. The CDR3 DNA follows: TGTGCCAGTGCCCCCTCGGACTACAATCAGCCCCAGCATTTT. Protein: CASAPSDYNQPQHF.

CDR3 residues: CASSLWDSSYEQYF. CDR3 DNA: TGTGCCAGCAGCTTATGGGACAGCAGCTACGAGCAGTACTTC. The genes are TRBV7-8 and TRBJ2-7, with 7 nucleotides matching TRBD1. V lost 2 bases to trimming and J lost 3 bases; unmatched junction nucleotides: 4. CDR1 is SGHVS, CDR2 FQNEAQ, per germline. This CDR3 is 14 amino acids long.

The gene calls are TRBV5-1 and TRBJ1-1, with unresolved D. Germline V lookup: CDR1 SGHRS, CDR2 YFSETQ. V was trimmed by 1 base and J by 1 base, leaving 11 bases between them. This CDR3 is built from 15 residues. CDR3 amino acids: CASSLMVRKNTEAFF. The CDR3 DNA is TGCGCCAGCAGCTTGATGGTCAGAAAGAACACTGAAGCTTTCTTT.

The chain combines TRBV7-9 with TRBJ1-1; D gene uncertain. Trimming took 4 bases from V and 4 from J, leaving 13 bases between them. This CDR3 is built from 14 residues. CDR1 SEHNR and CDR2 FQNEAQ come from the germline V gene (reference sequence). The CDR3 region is CASSSHGSATEAFF. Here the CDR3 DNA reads TGTGCCAGCAGCTCCCACGGGTCGGCCACTGAAGCTTTCTTT.

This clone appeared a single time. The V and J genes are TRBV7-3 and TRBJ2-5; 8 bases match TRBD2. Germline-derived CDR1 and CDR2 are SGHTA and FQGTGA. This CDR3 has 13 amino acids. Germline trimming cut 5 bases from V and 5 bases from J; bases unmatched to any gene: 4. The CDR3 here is CASSPGGEETQYF. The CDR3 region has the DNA TGTGCCAGCAGCCCCGGGGGGGAGGAGACCCAGTACTTC.